This TCR beta chain was sequenced in a study of blood T cell repertoires in COVID-19. Study context: Samples taken during acute and convalescent COVID-19 were collected in the United States, Italy and Spain. The analysed material was cDNA or gDNA that came from T cells, B-cell-depleted T cells, or PBMCs.

Germline assignment: CDR1 MNHEY and CDR2 SVGAGI. The V end was cut by 4 bases, the J end by 4 bases, with 7 bases between. The CDR3 totals 12 residues. Profiling relied on immunoSEQ multiplex PCR, and the TCRdb table lists in-frame clones only, not all of them. Of fewer than 200,000 clones listed, 70% to 90% are singletons. What was sequenced was peripheral blood. This sequence originates from a man in his forties or fifties with active or convalescent COVID-19. This chain uses TRBV6-5 with TRBJ2-5, with D hard to call. DNA of the CDR3: TGTGCCAGCAGTTCCCCTATAGAGACCCAGTACTTC. Translated, it gives CASSSPIETQYF.